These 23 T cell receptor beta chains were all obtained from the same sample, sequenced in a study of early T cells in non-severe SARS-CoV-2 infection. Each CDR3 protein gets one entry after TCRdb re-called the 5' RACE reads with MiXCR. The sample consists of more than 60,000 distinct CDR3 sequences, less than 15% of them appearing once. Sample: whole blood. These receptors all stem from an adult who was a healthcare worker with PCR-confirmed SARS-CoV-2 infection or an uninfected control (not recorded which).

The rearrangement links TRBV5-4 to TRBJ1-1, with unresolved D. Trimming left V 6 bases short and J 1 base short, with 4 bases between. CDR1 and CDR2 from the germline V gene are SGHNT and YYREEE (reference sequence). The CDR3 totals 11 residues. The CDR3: CASNTNTEAFF. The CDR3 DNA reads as TGTGCCAGCAACACGAACACTGAAGCTTTCTTT.

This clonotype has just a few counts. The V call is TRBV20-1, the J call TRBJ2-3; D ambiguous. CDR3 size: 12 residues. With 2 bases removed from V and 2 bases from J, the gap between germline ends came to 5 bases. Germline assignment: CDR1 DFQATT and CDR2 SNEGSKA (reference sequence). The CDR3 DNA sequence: TGCAGTGCTAGACCGAACACAGATACGCAGTATTTT. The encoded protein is CSARPNTDTQYF.

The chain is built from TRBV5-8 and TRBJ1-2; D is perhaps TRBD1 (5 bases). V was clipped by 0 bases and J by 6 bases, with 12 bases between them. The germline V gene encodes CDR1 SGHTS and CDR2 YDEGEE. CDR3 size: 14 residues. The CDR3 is CASSLAVGVDGYTF. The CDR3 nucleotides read TGTGCCAGCAGCTTGGCCGTGGGGGTGGATGGCTACACCTTC. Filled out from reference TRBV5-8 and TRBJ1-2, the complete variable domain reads EAGVTQSPTHLIKTRGQQATLRCSPISGHTSVYWYQQALGLGLQFLLWYDEGEERNRGNFPPRFSGRQFPNYSSELNVNALELEDSALYLCASSLAVGVDGYTFGSGTRLTVV.

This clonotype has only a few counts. CDR3 DNA: TGTGCTAGTGGCCGGGGTCTTGCCTACGAGCAGTACTTC. Encoded protein: CASGRGLAYEQYF. This chain uses TRBV12-5 with TRBJ2-7; maybe TRBD2 (5 bases). CDR1 is LGHNT, CDR2 FRNRAP, per germline. The CDR3 totals 13 residues. V was cut by 6 bases and J by 2 bases, with 11 bases left in between.

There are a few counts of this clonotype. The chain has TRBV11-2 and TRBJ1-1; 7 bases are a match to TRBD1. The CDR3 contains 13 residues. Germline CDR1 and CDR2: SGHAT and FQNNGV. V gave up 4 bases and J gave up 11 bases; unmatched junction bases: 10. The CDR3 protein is CASSSGTAQGAFF. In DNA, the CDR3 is TGTGCCAGCAGCTCGGGGACAGCTCAGGGGGCTTTCTTT. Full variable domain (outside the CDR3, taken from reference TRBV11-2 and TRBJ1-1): EAGVAQSPRYKIIEKRQSVAFWCNPISGHATLYWYQQILGQGPKLLIQFQNNGVVDDSQLPKDRFSAERLKGVDSTLKIQPAKLEDSAVYLCASSSGTAQGAFFGQGTRLTVV.

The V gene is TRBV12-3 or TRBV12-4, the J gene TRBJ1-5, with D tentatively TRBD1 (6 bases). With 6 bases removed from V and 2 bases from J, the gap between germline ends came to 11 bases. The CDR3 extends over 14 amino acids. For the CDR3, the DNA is TGTGCCAGCAGGTCAGGGGACGGCAATCAGCCCCAGCATTTT. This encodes CASRSGDGNQPQHF.

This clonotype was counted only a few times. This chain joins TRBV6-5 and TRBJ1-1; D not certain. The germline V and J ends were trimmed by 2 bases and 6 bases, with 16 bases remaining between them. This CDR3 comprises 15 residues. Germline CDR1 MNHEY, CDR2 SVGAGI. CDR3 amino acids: CASSYAPEGGPEAFF. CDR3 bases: TGTGCCAGCAGTTACGCTCCGGAGGGAGGGCCTGAAGCTTTCTTT.

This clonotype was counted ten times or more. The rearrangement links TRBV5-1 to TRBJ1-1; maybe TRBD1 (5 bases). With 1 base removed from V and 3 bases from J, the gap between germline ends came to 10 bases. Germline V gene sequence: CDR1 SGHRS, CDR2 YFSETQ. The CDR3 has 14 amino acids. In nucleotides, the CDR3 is TGCGCCAGCAGCTTGTCAATGACAGACACTGAAGCTTTCTTT. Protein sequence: CASSLSMTDTEAFF.

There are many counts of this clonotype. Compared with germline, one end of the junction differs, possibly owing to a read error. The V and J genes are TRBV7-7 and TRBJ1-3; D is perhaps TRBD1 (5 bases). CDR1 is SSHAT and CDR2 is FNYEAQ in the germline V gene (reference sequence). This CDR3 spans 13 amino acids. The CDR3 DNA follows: TGTGCTAGCAGCGGGGGGGTTGGAAACACCATATATTTT. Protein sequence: CASSGGVGNTIYF.

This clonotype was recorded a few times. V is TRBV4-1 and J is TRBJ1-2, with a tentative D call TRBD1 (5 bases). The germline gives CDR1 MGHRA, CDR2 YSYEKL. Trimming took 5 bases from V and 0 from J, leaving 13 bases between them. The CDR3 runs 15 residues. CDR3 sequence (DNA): TGCGCCAGCAGCTCCGGGACGACAACTAACTATGGCTACACCTTC. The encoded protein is CASSSGTTTNYGYTF.

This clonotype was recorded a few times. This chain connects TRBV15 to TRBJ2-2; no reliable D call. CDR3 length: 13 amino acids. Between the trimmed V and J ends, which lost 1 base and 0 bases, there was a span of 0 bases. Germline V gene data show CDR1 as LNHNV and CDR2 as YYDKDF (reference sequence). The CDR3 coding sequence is TGTGCCACCAGCAGAGCGAACACCGGGGAGCTGTTTTTT. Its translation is CATSRANTGELFF.

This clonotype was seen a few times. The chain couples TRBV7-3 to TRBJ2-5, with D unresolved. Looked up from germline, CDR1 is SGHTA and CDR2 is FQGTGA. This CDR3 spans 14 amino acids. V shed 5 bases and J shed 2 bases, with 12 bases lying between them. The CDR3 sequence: CASSPNPAQETQYF. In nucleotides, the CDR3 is TGTGCCAGCAGCCCCAACCCAGCGCAAGAGACCCAGTACTTC.

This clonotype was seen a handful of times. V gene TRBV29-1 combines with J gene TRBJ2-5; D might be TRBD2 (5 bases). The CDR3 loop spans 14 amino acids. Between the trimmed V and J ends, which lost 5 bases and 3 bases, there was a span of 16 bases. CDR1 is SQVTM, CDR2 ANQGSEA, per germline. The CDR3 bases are TGCAGCGTTAGTCGGGGTGTTGCGAAAGAGACCCAGTACTTC. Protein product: CSVSRGVAKETQYF.

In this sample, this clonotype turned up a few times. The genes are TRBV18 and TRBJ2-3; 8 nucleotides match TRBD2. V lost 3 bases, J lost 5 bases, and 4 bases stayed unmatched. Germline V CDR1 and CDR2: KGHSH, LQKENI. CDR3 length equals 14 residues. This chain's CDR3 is CASSPSGLGDTQYF. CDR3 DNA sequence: TGTGCCAGCTCACCTTCGGGACTAGGAGATACGCAGTATTTT.

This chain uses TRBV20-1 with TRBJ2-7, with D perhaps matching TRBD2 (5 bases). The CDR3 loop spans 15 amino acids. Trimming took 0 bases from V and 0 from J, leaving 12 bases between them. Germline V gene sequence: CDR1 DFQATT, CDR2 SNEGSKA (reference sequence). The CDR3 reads CSARDVGSGSYEQYF. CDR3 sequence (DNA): TGCAGTGCTAGAGATGTTGGGAGCGGCTCCTACGAGCAGTACTTC.

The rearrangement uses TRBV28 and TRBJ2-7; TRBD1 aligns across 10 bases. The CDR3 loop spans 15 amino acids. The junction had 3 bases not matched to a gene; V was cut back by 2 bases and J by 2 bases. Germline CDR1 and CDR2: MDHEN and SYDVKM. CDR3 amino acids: CASSLGTGATYEQYF. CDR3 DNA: TGTGCCAGCAGTTTAGGGACAGGGGCTACCTACGAGCAGTACTTC.

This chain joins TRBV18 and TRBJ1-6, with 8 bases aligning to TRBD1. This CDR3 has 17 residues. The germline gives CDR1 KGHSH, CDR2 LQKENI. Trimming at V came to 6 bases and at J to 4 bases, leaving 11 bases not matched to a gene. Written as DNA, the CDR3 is TGTGCCAGCTCCGAAAACGCGGGACAGGCTTATAATTCACCCCTCCACTTT. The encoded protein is CASSENAGQAYNSPLHF.

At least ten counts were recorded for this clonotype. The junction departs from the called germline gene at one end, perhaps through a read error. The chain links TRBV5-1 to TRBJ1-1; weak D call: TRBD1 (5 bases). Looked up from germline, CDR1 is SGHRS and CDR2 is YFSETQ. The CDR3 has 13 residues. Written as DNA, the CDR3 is TGCGCCAGCAGCTTGGAGCGGGGGATGGAAGTTTTCTTT. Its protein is CASSLERGMEVFF.

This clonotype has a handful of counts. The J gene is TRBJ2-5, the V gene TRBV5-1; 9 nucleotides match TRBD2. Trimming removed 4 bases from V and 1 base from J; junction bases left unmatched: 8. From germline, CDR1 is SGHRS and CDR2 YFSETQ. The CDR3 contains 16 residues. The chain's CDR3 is CASSQGGSGGQETQYF. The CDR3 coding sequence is TGCGCCAGCAGCCAAGGCGGTAGCGGGGGCCAAGAGACCCAGTACTTC.

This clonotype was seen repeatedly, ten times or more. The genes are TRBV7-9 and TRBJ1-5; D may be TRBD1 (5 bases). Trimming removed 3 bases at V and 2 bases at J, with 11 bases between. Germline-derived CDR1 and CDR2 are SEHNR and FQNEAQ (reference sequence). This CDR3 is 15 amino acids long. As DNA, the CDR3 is TGTGCCAGCAGCTTTGGAGGGGTGGGCAATCAGCCCCAGCATTTT. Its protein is CASSFGGVGNQPQHF.

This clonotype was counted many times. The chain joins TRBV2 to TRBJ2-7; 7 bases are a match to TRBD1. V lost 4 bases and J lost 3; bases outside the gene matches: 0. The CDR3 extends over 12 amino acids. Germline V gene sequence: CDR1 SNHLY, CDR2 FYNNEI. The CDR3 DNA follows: TGTGCCAGCAGTGGACAGGGCTACGAGCAGTACTTC. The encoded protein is CASSGQGYEQYF.

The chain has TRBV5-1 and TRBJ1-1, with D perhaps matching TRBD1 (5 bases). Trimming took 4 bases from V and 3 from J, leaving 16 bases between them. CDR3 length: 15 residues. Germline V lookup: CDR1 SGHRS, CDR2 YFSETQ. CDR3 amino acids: CASSPVSVGDTEAFF. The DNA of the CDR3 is TGCGCCAGCAGCCCCGTGTCTGTAGGGGACACTGAAGCTTTCTTT.

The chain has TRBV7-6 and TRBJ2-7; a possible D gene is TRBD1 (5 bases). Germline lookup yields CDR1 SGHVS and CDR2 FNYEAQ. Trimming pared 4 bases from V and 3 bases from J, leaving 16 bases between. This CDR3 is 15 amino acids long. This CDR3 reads CASSSTASRDYEQYF. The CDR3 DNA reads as TGTGCCAGCAGCTCCACTGCGTCCAGGGACTACGAGCAGTACTTC.